This TCR beta chain was recorded in a study of control samples from healthy donors and cancer patients. Only in-frame clones appear in the TCRdb table, and some are missing; sequencing was by immunoSEQ multiplex PCR. Among 110,000 to 150,000 clones listed, around 94% were seen once. This CDR3 has 15 amino acids. Germline CDR1 reads SGHNT; CDR2 reads YYREEE (reference sequence). V lost 0 bases to trimming and J lost 2 bases; unmatched junction nucleotides: 2. This TCR was recovered from a man between 60 and 75 years old with colorectal cancer. The sample comprised PBMCs. The J gene is TRBJ1-2, the V gene TRBV5-4, with 9 positions matching TRBD1. CDR3 DNA: TGTGCCAGCAGCTTGGCCGGACAGGGGAACTATGGCTACACCTTC. It yields the protein CASSLAGQGNYGYTF. Together with reference TRBV5-4 and TRBJ1-2, the CDR3 gives the full variable domain: ETGVTQSPTHLIKTRGQQVTLRCSSQSGHNTVSWYQQALGQGPQFIFQYYREEENGRGNFPPRFSGLQFPNYSSELNVNALELDDSALYLCASSLAGQGNYGYTFGSGTRLTVV.